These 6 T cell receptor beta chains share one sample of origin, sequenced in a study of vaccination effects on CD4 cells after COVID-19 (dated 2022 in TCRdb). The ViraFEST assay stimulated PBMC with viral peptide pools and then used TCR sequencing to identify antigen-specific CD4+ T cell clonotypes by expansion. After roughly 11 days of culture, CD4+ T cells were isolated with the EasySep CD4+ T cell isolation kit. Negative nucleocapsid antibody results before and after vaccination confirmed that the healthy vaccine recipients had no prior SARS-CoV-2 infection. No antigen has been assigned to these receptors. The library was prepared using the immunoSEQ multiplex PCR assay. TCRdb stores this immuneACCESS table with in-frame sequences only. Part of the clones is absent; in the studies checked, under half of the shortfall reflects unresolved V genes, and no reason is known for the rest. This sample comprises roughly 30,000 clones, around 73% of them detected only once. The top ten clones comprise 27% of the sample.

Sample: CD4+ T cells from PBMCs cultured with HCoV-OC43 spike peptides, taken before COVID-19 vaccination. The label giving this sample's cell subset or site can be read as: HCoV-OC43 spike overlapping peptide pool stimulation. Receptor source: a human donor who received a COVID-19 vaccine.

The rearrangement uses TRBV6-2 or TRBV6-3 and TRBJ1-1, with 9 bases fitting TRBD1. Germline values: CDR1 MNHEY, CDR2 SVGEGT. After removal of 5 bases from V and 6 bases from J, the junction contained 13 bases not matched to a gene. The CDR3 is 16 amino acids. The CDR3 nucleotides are TGTGCCAGCAGTAAACACTCCGGGACAGGGTATCCTGAAGCTTTCTTT. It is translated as CASSKHSGTGYPEAFF.

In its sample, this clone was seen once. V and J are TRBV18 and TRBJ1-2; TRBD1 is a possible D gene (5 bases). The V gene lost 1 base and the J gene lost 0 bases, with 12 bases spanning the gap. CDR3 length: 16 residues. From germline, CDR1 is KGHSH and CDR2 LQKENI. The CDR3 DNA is TGTGCCAGCTCACCACTATTCGGGGCAGCTAACTATGGCTACACCTTC. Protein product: CASSPLFGAANYGYTF.

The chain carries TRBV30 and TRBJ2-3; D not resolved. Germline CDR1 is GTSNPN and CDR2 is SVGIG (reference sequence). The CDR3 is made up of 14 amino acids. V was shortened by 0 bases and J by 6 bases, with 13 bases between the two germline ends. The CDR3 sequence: CAWSVTAFKDTQYF. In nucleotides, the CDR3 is TGTGCCTGGAGTGTAACGGCCTTTAAGGATACGCAGTATTTT.

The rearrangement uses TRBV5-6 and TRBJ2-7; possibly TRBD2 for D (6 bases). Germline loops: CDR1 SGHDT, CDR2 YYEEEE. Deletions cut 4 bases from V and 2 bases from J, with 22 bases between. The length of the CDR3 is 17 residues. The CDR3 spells CASSGPGLQYLTYEQYF. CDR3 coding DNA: TGTGCCAGCAGCGGTCCGGGACTGCAATATCTTACCTACGAGCAGTACTTC.

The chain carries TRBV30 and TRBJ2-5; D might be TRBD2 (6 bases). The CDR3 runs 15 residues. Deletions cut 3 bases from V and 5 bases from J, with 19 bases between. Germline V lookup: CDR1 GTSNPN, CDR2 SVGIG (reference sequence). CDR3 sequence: CAWRGGGMGRETQYF. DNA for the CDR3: TGTGCCTGGAGGGGTGGCGGGATGGGCCGGGAGACCCAGTACTTC.

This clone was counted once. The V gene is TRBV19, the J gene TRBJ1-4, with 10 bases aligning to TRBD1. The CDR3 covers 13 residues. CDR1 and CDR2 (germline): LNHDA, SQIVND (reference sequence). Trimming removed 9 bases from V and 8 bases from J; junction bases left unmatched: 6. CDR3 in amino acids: CASRDRGREKLFF. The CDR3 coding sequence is TGTGCCAGCCGGGACAGGGGAAGGGAAAAACTGTTTTTT.